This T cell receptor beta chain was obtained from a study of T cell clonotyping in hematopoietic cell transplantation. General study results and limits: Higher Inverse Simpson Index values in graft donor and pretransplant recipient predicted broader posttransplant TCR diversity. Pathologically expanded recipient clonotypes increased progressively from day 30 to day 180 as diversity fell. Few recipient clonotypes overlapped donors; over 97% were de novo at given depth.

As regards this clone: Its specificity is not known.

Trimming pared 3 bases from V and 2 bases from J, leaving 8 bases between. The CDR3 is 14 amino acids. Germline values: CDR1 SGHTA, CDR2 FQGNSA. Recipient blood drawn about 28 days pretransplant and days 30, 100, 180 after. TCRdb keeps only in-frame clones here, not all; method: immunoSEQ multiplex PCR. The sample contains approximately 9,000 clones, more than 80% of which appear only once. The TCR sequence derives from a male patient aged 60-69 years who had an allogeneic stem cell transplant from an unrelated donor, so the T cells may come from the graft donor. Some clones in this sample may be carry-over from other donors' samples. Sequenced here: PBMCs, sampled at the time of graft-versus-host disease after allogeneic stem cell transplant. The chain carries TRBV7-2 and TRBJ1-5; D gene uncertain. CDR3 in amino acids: CASSLALGNQPQHF. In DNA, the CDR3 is TGTGCCAGCAGCTTGGCCCTGGGCAATCAGCCCCAGCATTTT.